The clone carrying this T cell receptor beta chain appeared a few times. Antigen unknown. This record comes from a study of T cell repertoires in cytomegalovirus infection. Study background: CMV epitopes used comprised recently identified HLA-C-restricted ones and well-studied HLA-B-restricted ones.

The CDR3 loop spans 13 amino acids. Trimming shortened V by 8 bases and J by 7 bases, and 15 bases separated the two germline ends. The V gene's germline CDR1 is MNHNS and CDR2 SASEGT. Regarding the study as a whole: Identification of carriers of CMV plus the relevant HLA was achieved through cumulative public TCR beta family frequency. In two of eight donors, the top clonotype was HLA-C-restricted CMV-specific.

TCRdb reanalysed the reads using MiXCR and keeps one entry per CDR3 protein. The repertoire has about 570,000 distinct CDR3 sequences, about 39% of them found once; the top ten carry 48%. The receptor comes from a human donor in good health (CMV status not recorded). Some clones in this sample may be carry-over from other donors' samples. The rearrangement uses TRBV6-1 and TRBJ2-1; weak D call: TRBD1 (6 bases). Specimen: cultured PBMCs, collected from culture after CMV antigen stimulation. For the CDR3, the DNA is TGTGCCAGCGTCCTTTCAGGGGTGAATGAGCAGTTCTTC. As protein: CASVLSGVNEQFF.